This T cell receptor beta chain was observed in a study of beta chain features in type 1 diabetes. Expressed TCRB transcripts got sequenced, as all isolated RNA was reverse transcribed. TCRdb keeps only in-frame clones here, not all; method: immunoSEQ multiplex PCR. The data contain 640,000 or so clones, 10% to 15% of them singletons. Findings of the study overall: The study notes PCR might favor shorter templates equally in patients and controls. Patients with Type 1 diabetes showed moderately but significantly shorter TCRB CDR3s in all four CD4+ subsets. Since sequencing was performed on cDNA, cells with high TCR expression could be over-represented.

The CDR3 is 13 amino acids. Trimming took 7 bases from V and 0 from J, leaving 6 bases between them. Germline CDR1 reads MNHEY; CDR2 reads SMNVEV (reference sequence). This clone has only a few counts. Its antigen is undetermined. Sequenced sample: naive CD4+ T cells from blood. The rearrangement uses TRBV27 and TRBJ1-4; TRBD1 might be the D (5 bases). The origin of this receptor is a young man with type 1 diabetes. The CDR3 DNA sequence: TGTGCCAGCACAGGGACAACTAATGAAAAACTGTTTTTT. It specifies CASTGTTNEKLFF.